The 13 T cell receptor beta chains reported below all come from one sample, sequenced in a study of blood T cell repertoires in COVID-19. Only in-frame clones appear in the TCRdb table, and some are missing; sequencing was by immunoSEQ multiplex PCR. The repertoire includes fewer than 150,000 clones, approximately 79% of them detected once, and roughly 2.7% sits in the top ten. The source material was peripheral blood. These receptors were obtained from a man between 50 and 59 years old with acute or convalescent COVID-19.

This chain connects TRBV6-5 to TRBJ1-5, with a possible D match to TRBD1 (5 bases). Germline CDR1 MNHEY, CDR2 SVGAGI. V lost 8 bases and J 4 bases, leaving 12 bases between the germline ends. The CDR3 extends over 13 amino acids. The CDR3 loop is CASGFSGNQPQHF. The CDR3 DNA reads as TGTGCCAGCGGGTTCTCAGGGAATCAGCCCCAGCATTTT.

The genes are TRBV5-6 and TRBJ1-3, with 12 bases lining up with TRBD1. The junction had 10 bases not matched to a gene; V was cut back by 1 base and J by 11 bases. CDR1 is SGHDT, CDR2 YYEEEE, per germline. The CDR3 loop spans 16 amino acids. The CDR3 DNA is TGTGCCAGCAGCTTGAGCCCCGGGACAGGGGGCTCTTCCATATATTTT. This translates into CASSLSPGTGGSSIYF.

The rearrangement uses TRBV3-1 (or the pseudogene TRBV3-2) and TRBJ1-6; D is undetermined. The V end lost 3 bases, the J end lost 11 bases, and 14 bases lay between the germline ends. CDR1 is LGHDT and CDR2 is YNNKEL in the germline V gene (reference sequence). The CDR3 consists of 14 residues. The DNA for the CDR3 is TGTGCCAGCAGCCAGACGGGAATAATGACACCCCTCCACTTT. This sequence encodes CASSQTGIMTPLHF.

The gene calls are TRBV23-1 and TRBJ2-7; D is undetermined. TRBV23-1 counts as an open reading frame of uncertain function. V lost 10 bases and J lost 0, with 10 bases in between. CDR3 length: 12 residues. The CDR3: CANWSNSYEQYF. CDR3 bases: TGCGCCAACTGGTCTAACTCCTACGAGCAGTACTTC.

V gene TRBV11-1 combines with J gene TRBJ2-3, with TRBD2 matching 9 bases. CDR3 length: 14 residues. The V segment lost 5 bases and the J segment 9 bases; nucleotides outside the gene matches: 9. Germline V gene sequence: CDR1 SGHAT, CDR2 FQDESV (reference sequence). CDR3 region: CASSPSRTSATQYF. CDR3 DNA sequence: TGTGCCAGCAGCCCGAGCCGGACTAGCGCAACGCAGTATTTT.

This clone was picked up a small number of times. The chain links TRBV6-6 to TRBJ1-1; TRBD1 agrees at 7 bases. The CDR3 is made up of 14 amino acids. Germline CDR1 MNHNY, CDR2 SVGAGI (reference sequence). Germline trimming cut 0 bases from V and 4 bases from J; bases unmatched to any gene: 2. CDR3 DNA: TGTGCCAGCAGTTACTCGGGACAGATCACTGAAGCTTTCTTT. It codes for CASSYSGQITEAFF.

CDR3 sequence (DNA): TGTGCCAGCGTGGAGGTAGCGGGAGGGTTAGAGCAGTACTTC. This translates into CASVEVAGGLEQYF. This chain joins TRBV6-5 and TRBJ2-7; TRBD2 matches 11 bases. This CDR3 is built from 14 residues. J gave up 7 bases and V 8 bases, and 10 bases lay outside the gene matches. Germline-derived CDR1 and CDR2 are MNHEY and SVGAGI.

V is TRBV27 and J is TRBJ2-1; 11 bases are a match to TRBD2. CDR1 and CDR2 (germline): MNHEY, SMNVEV (reference sequence). The CDR3 runs to 15 residues. The V gene end was trimmed by 5 bases and the J gene end by 6 bases; junction bases not matched to a gene: 6. In nucleotides, the CDR3 is TGTGCCAGCAGTCCCCTTAGCGGGGGGGCCAATGAGCAGTTCTTC. It yields the protein CASSPLSGGANEQFF.

The chain couples TRBV12-3 or TRBV12-4 to TRBJ1-2; TRBD1 might be the D (5 bases). Trimming removed 3 bases from V and 3 bases from J, with 8 bases in between. There are 13 residues in the CDR3. The CDR3 nucleotides read TGTGCCAGCAGTTTCGTCAGGGACTATGGCTACACCTTC. Amino acid sequence: CASSFVRDYGYTF.

This chain links TRBV4-1 with TRBJ1-5, with no clear D. Deletions cut 6 bases from V and 2 bases from J, with 11 bases between. The CDR3 sequence is 14 residues long. CDR1 is MGHRA, CDR2 YSYEKL, per germline. The CDR3 reads CASRAPGGNQPQHF. As DNA, the CDR3 is TGCGCCAGCAGGGCACCGGGTGGCAATCAGCCCCAGCATTTT.

This clone was found many times. The genes are TRBV19 and TRBJ2-6, with TRBD2 identical over 12 bases. V trimming: 3 bases; J trimming: 2 bases; junction bases outside the gene matches: 5. Germline CDR1 LNHDA, CDR2 SQIVND (reference sequence). CDR3 length: 18 amino acids. CDR3 region: CASSISTSGSPGANVLTF. CDR3 nucleotides: TGTGCCAGTAGTATTTCGACTAGCGGGAGCCCTGGGGCCAACGTCCTGACTTTC.

The chain recombines TRBV19 with TRBJ2-3; a weak D match, TRBD2 (5 bases). CDR3 size: 15 residues. Per germline, CDR1 LNHDA and CDR2 SQIVND (reference sequence). The V and J ends lost 6 bases and 6 bases respectively, with 19 bases between them. The CDR3: CASRYRETLGDTQYF. CDR3 bases: TGTGCCAGTAGGTACCGGGAAACTTTGGGTGATACGCAGTATTTT.

This clone has a single count. This chain links TRBV28 with TRBJ1-2; perhaps TRBD1 as D (6 bases). CDR1 is MDHEN and CDR2 is SYDVKM in the germline V gene. The CDR3 contains 15 residues. V lost 3 bases to trimming and J lost 6 bases, with 17 bases between them. This chain's CDR3 is CASSFLSGALDGYTF. The CDR3 DNA is TGTGCCAGCAGTTTTTTATCAGGGGCTCTCGATGGCTACACCTTC.